This TCR beta chain appears in the sequencing data of a study of blood T cell repertoires in COVID-19. Whole-study context: The United States, Italy and Spain supplied acute and convalescent COVID-19 samples. The analysed material was cDNA or gDNA that came from T cells, B-cell-depleted T cells, or PBMCs.

Germline assignment: CDR1 GTSNPN and CDR2 SVGIG (reference sequence). This CDR3 has 18 amino acids. J lost 0 bases, V lost 5 bases, and 10 bases had no gene match. Original handling: The authors estimated nucleated cell counts from reference gene primer amplification. Clones were sequenced by immunoSEQ multiplex PCR, and TCRdb holds only the in-frame ones, with some missing. For V, J and clone size, that table is used; D and trimming come from the DNA. The sample has over 300,000 clones, 89% seen once. The sample consisted of peripheral blood. The chain joins TRBV30 to TRBJ2-2; TRBD1 aligns across 12 bases. The origin of this receptor is a man aged 35 to 55 with acute or convalescent COVID-19. The CDR3 sequence is CAWDRDRGLLANTGELFF. CDR3 coding DNA: TGTGCCTGGGACCGGGACAGGGGGCTTCTGGCGAACACCGGGGAGCTGTTTTTT.